The next 6 T cell receptor beta chains were all read from a single sample in a study of T cells in Graves' hyperthyroidism and ophthalmopathy. Amplified TCR beta CDR3 regions derived from RNA transcripts. The HTBI primer set served for first-round RT-PCR of the TCR CDR3. Using its own MiXCR run on the multiplex PCR reads, TCRdb lists one record per CDR3 protein. The repertoire holds more than 300,000 distinct CDR3 sequences, approximately 14% seen once, with around 23% in the top ten. Sequenced input: blood. The receptors derive from a woman in her twenties or thirties with Graves' hyperthyroidism.

This clonotype came up many times. The chain recombines TRBV24-1 with TRBJ2-1, with D uncertain. The CDR3 is 15 amino acids. V was pared by 3 bases and J by 5 bases, with 13 bases between. The germline gives CDR1 KGHDR, CDR2 SFDVKD. The CDR3 loop is CATSDMSLRNNEQFF. In DNA, the CDR3 is TGTGCCACCAGTGATATGTCGTTGCGGAACAATGAGCAGTTCTTC.

The V gene is TRBV29-1, the J gene TRBJ2-1; D gene uncertain. Germline V gene sequence: CDR1 SQVTM, CDR2 ANQGSEA. The CDR3 covers 12 residues. V lost 5 bases, J lost 12 bases, and 17 bases lay in between. The chain's CDR3 is CSVRKGPPLQFF. The CDR3 DNA follows: TGCAGCGTTAGAAAAGGGCCACCCCTGCAGTTCTTC.

This clonotype has more than one count but fewer than ten. The CDR3 DNA follows: TGTGCCAGTGGGGAGCGTCGACTTATGAACACTGAAGCTTTCTTT. As protein: CASGERRLMNTEAFF. The V gene is TRBV19, the J gene TRBJ1-1; no reliable D call. Germline lookup yields CDR1 LNHDA and CDR2 SQIVND (reference sequence). The V end lost 8 bases, the J end lost 0 bases, and 16 bases lay between the germline ends. The CDR3 spans 15 residues.

The rearrangement links TRBV6-1 to TRBJ2-2; the D gene is possibly TRBD2 (5 bases). There are 13 residues in the CDR3. V lost 8 bases and J 8 bases, leaving 15 bases between the germline ends. From germline, CDR1 is MNHNS and CDR2 SASEGT. CDR3 sequence: CASRRVRFGELFF. In nucleotides, the CDR3 is TGTGCCAGCCGGCGGGTGCGTTTTGGGGAGCTGTTTTTT.

The chain carries TRBV10-3 and TRBJ2-6; 7 bases agree with TRBD1. Losses at the gene ends were 7 bases for V and 0 bases for J; bases not matched to a gene: 12. The CDR3 covers 18 residues. Germline V lookup: CDR1 ENHRY, CDR2 SYGVKD. CDR3 bases: TGTGCCATCACCGCAACTGGGGCAGGGGGCTCTGGGGCCAACGTCCTGACTTTC. Protein: CAITATGAGGSGANVLTF.

The CDR3 DNA is TGTGCCAGTAGTGACGGCAGGGCCGGGAACACTGAAGCTTTCTTT. Translated, it gives CASSDGRAGNTEAFF. The V call is TRBV19, the J call TRBJ1-1; D possibly corresponds to TRBD1 (5 bases). Looked up from germline, CDR1 is LNHDA and CDR2 is SQIVND (reference sequence). The CDR3 runs to 15 residues. V was pared by 5 bases and J by 1 base, with 14 bases between. The variable domain in full, completed from reference TRBV19 and TRBJ1-1, reads DGGITQSPKYLFRKEGQNVTLSCEQNLNHDAMYWYRQDPGQGLRLIYYSQIVNDFQKGDIAEGYSVSREKKESFPLTVTSAQKNPTAFYLCASSDGRAGNTEAFFGQGTRLTVV.